The present entry profiles one T cell receptor (beta chain) with its context. The antigen is undetermined. The same CDR3 arises from other DNA sequences in this sample as well. This sample was taken from a study of cytomegalovirus exposure and HLA in healthy donors. The primer mix had 60 Vbeta and 13 Jbeta primers. Here immunoSEQ multiplex PCR was the method, and the copy in TCRdb shows in-frame clones only, minus some. This sample has about 110,000 clones, with roughly 83% found just once. Study outcomes and limitations: Association of 16,951 TCR beta sequences with HLA alleles was found at 0.05 false discovery rate in a later analysis. Earlier findings revealed that most TCR beta V segments proved productive either about 90% or about 30% of the time. Further analysis, carried out later, found HLA-associated TCR beta chains more clonally expanded than equally common other chains. Fewer N-insertions than the roughly 600-donor mean were reportedly shown by an Asian-associated ancestry cluster in a later analysis.

Sequences were obtained from PBMCs. This clonotype was sampled from a young woman in good health and CMV-seropositive.

The CDR3 loop is CASSLTGGGNQPQHF. In DNA form, the CDR3 reads TGTGCCAGCAGTCTAACAGGGGGAGGAAATCAGCCCCAGCATTTT. The chain combines TRBV28 with TRBJ1-5; 8 nucleotides line up with TRBD1. The CDR3 totals 15 residues. V was pared by 5 bases and J by 4 bases, with 7 bases of the junction left unmatched. Germline V gene sequence: CDR1 MDHEN, CDR2 SYDVKM. Supplemented by reference TRBV28 and TRBJ1-5, the full variable domain reads DVKVTQSSRYLVKRTGEKVFLECVQDMDHENMFWYRQDPGLGLRLIYFSYDVKMKEKGDIPEGYSVSREKKERFSLILESASTNQTSMYLCASSLTGGGNQPQHFGDGTRLSIL.